This T cell receptor beta chain stems from a study of a mutant IDH1 vaccine in newly diagnosed glioma. Repertoires were generated with immunoSEQ multiplex PCR, while TCRdb's copy carries only in-frame clones and drops some. The sample yields approximately 43,000 clones, 80% to 90% seen once. Sample time point: week 35, safety follow-up. In the vaccine, a single dose held 300 ug of the mutant IDH1 20-mer peptide, along with topical imiquimod. This CDR3 has 16 amino acids. V was shortened by 5 bases and J by 4 bases, with 20 bases between the two germline ends. Looked up from germline, CDR1 is SGHAT and CDR2 is FQNNGV. This clone was seen a single time. As yet, its antigen is unknown.

The gene calls are TRBV11-2 and TRBJ1-1, with D possibly TRBD1 on 5 matching bases. Sequencing was performed on PBMCs, taken from a glioma patient whose treatment included an IDH1 peptide vaccine. The source of this sequence is a man aged 35-49 years with glioma. The CDR3 bases are TGTGCCAGCAGCCAATATTTAGGTACTGGGGGCACTGAAGCTTTCTTT. This codes for CASSQYLGTGGTEAFF.